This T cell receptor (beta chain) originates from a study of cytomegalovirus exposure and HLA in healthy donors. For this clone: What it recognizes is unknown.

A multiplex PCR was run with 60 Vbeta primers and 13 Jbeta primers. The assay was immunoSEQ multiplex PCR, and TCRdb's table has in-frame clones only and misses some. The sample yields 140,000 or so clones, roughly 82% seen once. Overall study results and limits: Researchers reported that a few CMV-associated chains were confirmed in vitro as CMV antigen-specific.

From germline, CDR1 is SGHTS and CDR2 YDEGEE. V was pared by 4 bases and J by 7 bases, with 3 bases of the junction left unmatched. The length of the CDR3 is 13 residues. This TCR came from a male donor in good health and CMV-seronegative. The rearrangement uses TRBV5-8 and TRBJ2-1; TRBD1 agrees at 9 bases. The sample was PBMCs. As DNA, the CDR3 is TGTGCCAGCAGCACGGACAGGGGAAATGAGCAGTTCTTC. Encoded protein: CASSTDRGNEQFF.